This paragraph reports one TCR beta chain. The antigen is not known. Uncontrolled infection, other autoimmune disease, pregnancy or lactation barred patients from enrollment. The data derive from a study of T cells in Graves' hyperthyroidism and ophthalmopathy. Study summary: Peripheral blood samples were taken at initial diagnosis, prior to any treatment.

The study's findings and limits: Most thyroid clonotypes expanded above 0.001 were also detected in blood.

RNA transcripts yielded amplified TCR beta CDR3 regions. A first-round RT-PCR of the TCR CDR3 used the HTBI primer set. Each CDR3 protein gets one entry after TCRdb re-called the multiplex PCR reads with MiXCR. The sample has approximately 710,000 distinct CDR3 sequences; roughly 17% are singletons. This TCR was recovered from a man over 45 with Graves' hyperthyroidism. The source material was blood.

CDR3 region: CSVDSWAAGTEAFF. The CDR3 bases are TGCAGCGTTGATAGTTGGGCAGCAGGTACTGAAGCTTTCTTT. This rearrangement joins TRBV29-1 to TRBJ1-1; D remains ambiguous. The CDR3 covers 14 residues. Germline V gives CDR1 SQVTM, CDR2 ANQGSEA. The V and J ends lost 3 bases and 5 bases respectively, with 16 bases between them.